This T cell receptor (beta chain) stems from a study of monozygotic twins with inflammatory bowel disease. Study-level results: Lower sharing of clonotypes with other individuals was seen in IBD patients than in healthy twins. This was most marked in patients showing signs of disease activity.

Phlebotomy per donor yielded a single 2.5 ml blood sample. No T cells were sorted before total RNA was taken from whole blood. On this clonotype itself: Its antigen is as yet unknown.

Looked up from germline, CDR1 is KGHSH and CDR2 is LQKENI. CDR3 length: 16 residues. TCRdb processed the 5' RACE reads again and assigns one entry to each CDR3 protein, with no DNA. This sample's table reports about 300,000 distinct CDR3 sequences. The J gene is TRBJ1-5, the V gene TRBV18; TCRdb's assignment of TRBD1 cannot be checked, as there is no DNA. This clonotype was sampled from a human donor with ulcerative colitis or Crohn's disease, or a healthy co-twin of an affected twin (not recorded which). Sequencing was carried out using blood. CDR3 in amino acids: CASSPSGVGSNQPQHF.